This note documents a single TCR beta chain sequence. Its specific antigen is unknown. No quality values exist for individual bases; no much larger clone is one base distant. Each collaborating institution followed its own protocols to collect whole blood in K2EDTA tubes. For TCRbeta analysis, collaborators shipped samples in one of three forms: frozen whole blood, isolated PBMCs, or DNA extracted from either of those sample types. This specimen comes from a study of blood T cell repertoires in COVID-19 (dated by TCRdb to 2020 to 2021). The study in broad terms: Samples from collaborators originated in the United States, Italy and Spain and spanned both the acute and convalescent phases of COVID-19. The material from the prospective study consisted of cDNA or gDNA derived from T cells, B-cell-depleted T cells, or PBMCs. Subjects who had been exposed to COVID-19, were actively infected with it, or had recovered from it provided the deeply sampled blood TCRbeta repertoires that made up the dataset. The repertoires were released in a freely available public database intended as a resource for research on the immune response to SARS-CoV-2. Samples were obtained from the ongoing ImmuneRACE study (first 160 participants) and from some 1,300 subjects provided by 6 global collaborators. The sample metadata nearly always contained a de-identified subject ID, COVID-19 status, age in years and sex. Where available, HLA class I and class II types were taken from metadata supplied by the sample provider and were not determined by assay-based typing. Results and caveats for the whole study, not just this receptor: How much clinical and demographic metadata was included differed by source and by participant, and the metadata was provided uncurated.

TCRbeta CDR3 regions were amplified from genomic DNA by means of the immunoSEQ Assay, a bias-controlled multiplex PCR. The study's own analysis went as follows. Within the assay, amplification of reference gene primers was used to estimate how many nucleated cells each sample contained. Sequence reads were collapsed and filtered to measure the absolute abundance of every unique TCRbeta CDR3 rearrangement. Productive Simpson clonality was computed per sample as the square root of Simpson's diversity index over productive rearrangements. Not all clones reach the TCRdb copy of this immuneACCESS table, which keeps in-frame sequences only. Checked studies attribute under half of the gap to unresolved V genes and leave the rest unexplained. The V and J calls and clone size are taken from that table; D and trimming were inferred from the DNA. The sample includes some 200,000 clones, with around 80% observed a single time. The top ten hold roughly 12% of the sample.

V sheds 3 bases and J sheds 8 bases, leaving 17 bases between their ends. Via the germline V gene (reference sequence), CDR1 is SGHNT and CDR2 YYREEE. The CDR3 contains 15 residues, cysteine and phenylalanine counted. Only the CDR3 part of the read is kept: 45 bases, read in frame from the first base. The chain links TRBV5-4 with TRBJ1-4; TRBD1 is perhaps the D gene, given 6 matching bases. This TCR was recovered from a middle-aged woman with acute or convalescent COVID-19. Sequenced input: peripheral blood. DNA sequence: TGTGCCAGCAGCTCCTTACAGGGTCCAGGAGAAAAACTGTTTTTT. Translated, it reads CASSSLQGPGEKLFF.